This passage covers 11 T cell receptor beta chains from one sample sequenced in a study of identical twins. TCRdb redid the calling of the 5' RACE reads with MiXCR, one entry per CDR3 protein. Of under 250,000 distinct CDR3 sequences listed, approximately 7.3% are singletons. This same sample was also taken into another study, of yellow fever vaccine responses in identical twins.

Sample: CD8+ T cells sorted from blood. These receptors came from a woman in her late teens or twenties in good health.

Concerning this clonotype itself: This may be a read error: a much more frequent sequence differs by one nucleotide. The rearrangement links TRBV28 to TRBJ2-1; no firm D call. The CDR3 sequence is 14 residues long. V shed 4 bases and J shed 6 bases, with 13 bases lying between them. The germline CDR1 and CDR2 sequences are MDHEN and SYDVKM. The CDR3 bases are TGTGCCAGCAGTTCCTTTGACTGGGCCAATGAGCAGTTCTTC. Translated, it gives CASSSFDWANEQFF.

The chain couples TRBV28 to TRBJ2-3, with D perhaps matching TRBD2 (5 bases). Germline-derived CDR1 and CDR2 are MDHEN and SYDVKM. The CDR3 has 15 amino acids. Trimming took off 7 bases at V and 4 bases at J, with 18 bases between the two ends. The CDR3 nucleotides read TGTGCCAGCACCCTGGTGGGAGTCGGGGCAGATACGCAGTATTTT. Translated: CASTLVGVGADTQYF.

The rearrangement joins TRBV6-5 to TRBJ2-3; maybe TRBD2 (6 bases). The CDR3 sequence is 15 residues long. CDR1 and CDR2 (germline): MNHEY, SVGAGI. The V gene lost 2 bases and the J gene lost 2 bases, with 11 bases spanning the gap. The CDR3 reads CASSYLSGTTDTQYF. The CDR3 DNA is TGTGCCAGCAGTTACCTTAGCGGAACCACAGATACGCAGTATTTT.

This CDR3 reads CSARDGEPVGSYNEQFF. The DNA of the CDR3 is TGCAGTGCTAGAGATGGAGAGCCGGTGGGCTCCTACAATGAGCAGTTCTTC. This chain links TRBV20-1 with TRBJ2-1; no definite D call. Trimming stripped 0 bases from V and 0 bases from J, with 15 bases between. Germline V lookup: CDR1 DFQATT, CDR2 SNEGSKA (reference sequence). The CDR3 totals 17 residues.

V is TRBV3-1 and J is TRBJ2-1; no reliable D call. V was pared by 3 bases and J by 4 bases, with 7 bases between. From germline, CDR1 is LGHDT and CDR2 YNNKEL (reference sequence). The CDR3 length is 13 residues. The CDR3 DNA follows: TGTGCCAGCAGCCATGACACTTACAATGAGCAGTTCTTC. Protein product: CASSHDTYNEQFF.

The rearrangement uses TRBV7-9 and TRBJ2-5; TRBD1 aligns across 10 bases. With V trimmed by 6 bases and J by 5 bases, 6 bases remained unmatched. The V gene's germline CDR1 is SEHNR and CDR2 FQNEAQ (reference sequence). This CDR3 has 14 residues. CDR3 DNA: TGTGCCAGCAGTTTGGGACAGGGGTGGGAGACCCAGTACTTC. It is translated as CASSLGQGWETQYF.

The chain recombines TRBV20-1 with TRBJ2-5; 11 nucleotides line up with TRBD2. V lost 5 bases to trimming and J lost 1 base; unmatched junction nucleotides: 15. The CDR3 sequence is 18 residues long. From germline, CDR1 is DFQATT and CDR2 SNEGSKA (reference sequence). CDR3 amino acids: CSAHMGLAGGLAQETQYF. The CDR3 nucleotides read TGCAGTGCTCACATGGGGCTAGCGGGGGGCCTTGCCCAAGAGACCCAGTACTTC.

This clonotype has more than one count but fewer than ten. V and J are TRBV5-6 and TRBJ2-3; 9 bases are a match to TRBD1. J lost 2 bases, V lost 4 bases, and 5 bases had no gene match. Per germline, CDR1 SGHDT and CDR2 YYEEEE. The CDR3 totals 15 residues. The CDR3, as DNA: TGTGCCAGCAGCCCGGGACAGGGAGACACAGATACGCAGTATTTT. This encodes CASSPGQGDTDTQYF. Together with reference TRBV5-6 and TRBJ2-3, the CDR3 gives the full variable domain: DAGVTQSPTHLIKTRGQQVTLRCSPKSGHDTVSWYQQALGQGPQFIFQYYEEEERQRGNFPDRFSGHQFPNYSSELNVNALLLGDSALYLCASSPGQGDTDTQYFGPGTRLTVL.

This clonotype has at least ten counts. This chain joins TRBV5-1 and TRBJ2-3; no reliable D call. This CDR3 has 16 residues. Germline V CDR1 and CDR2: SGHRS, YFSETQ. Trimming removed 2 bases at V and 4 bases at J, with 17 bases between. CDR3 sequence (DNA): TGCGCCAGCAGCTTCATTGCGCCACCTGGGTCAGATACGCAGTATTTT. This codes for CASSFIAPPGSDTQYF.

This clonotype was detected ten times or more. This rearrangement joins TRBV9 to TRBJ1-2; D gene ambiguous. Per germline, CDR1 SGDLS and CDR2 YYNGEE. Trimming took off 3 bases at V and 2 bases at J, with 2 bases between the two ends. The CDR3 is 11 amino acids. The chain's CDR3 is CASSENYGYTF. DNA of the CDR3: TGTGCCAGCAGCGAGAACTATGGCTACACCTTC.

This clonotype was counted ten times or more. The chain employs TRBV10-3 and TRBJ1-5; a possible D gene is TRBD1 (6 bases). Trimming took 3 bases from V and 6 from J, leaving 12 bases between them. CDR1 and CDR2 from the germline V gene are ENHRY and SYGVKD. The CDR3 runs 14 residues. CDR3: CAISEGGISQPQHF. The CDR3 bases are TGTGCCATCAGTGAAGGGGGGATCAGTCAGCCCCAGCATTTT.